This T cell receptor (beta chain) was sequenced for a study of T-cell reconstitution after alpha-beta-depleted transplantation in children. From germline, CDR1 is MNHEY and CDR2 SVGEGT. The CDR3 length is 12 residues. Trimming shortened V by 8 bases and J by 6 bases, and 13 bases separated the two germline ends. The library targeted TCRbeta and was prepared with unique molecular identifiers. TCRdb passed the PCR reads through MiXCR, listing each CDR3 protein once. The data show about 480,000 distinct CDR3 sequences, about an eighth seen once. The chain recombines TRBV6-2 or TRBV6-3 with TRBJ1-1; tentatively, D is TRBD1 (5 bases). The sample consisted of PBMCs from the stem cell graft donor, taken from the stem cell graft. This receptor was obtained from a human donor who donated a stem cell graft to a child with combined immunodeficiency. CDR3 nucleotide sequence: TGTGCCAGCCTAGGGGCCTACCCTGAAGCTTTCTTT. This gives the protein CASLGAYPEAFF.